A single sample gave rise to the 7 T cell receptor beta chains below, sequenced in a study of blood T cell repertoires in COVID-19. Only in-frame clones appear in the TCRdb table, and some are missing; sequencing was by immunoSEQ multiplex PCR. The sample carries tens of thousands of clones, approximately 85% recorded once. Sequencing input: peripheral blood. The source of these receptors is a human donor in a cohort sampled during active COVID-19.

J is TRBJ1-2 and V is TRBV6-6; 7 nucleotides match TRBD1. The CDR3 consists of 13 residues. Germline assignment: CDR1 MNHNY and CDR2 SVGAGI (reference sequence). J lost 3 bases, V lost 6 bases, and 4 bases had no gene match. The CDR3 here is CASRSGTDYGYTF. The CDR3 region has the DNA TGTGCCAGCAGATCCGGGACAGACTATGGCTACACCTTC.

The chain combines TRBV5-4 with TRBJ2-1; 8 positions match TRBD1. J was trimmed by 2 bases and V by 0 bases; bases with no gene match: 1. CDR3 length: 15 amino acids. The germline CDR1 and CDR2 sequences are SGHNT and YYREEE (reference sequence). This chain's CDR3 is CASSLAGGAYNEQFF. CDR3 coding DNA: TGTGCCAGCAGCTTGGCAGGGGGCGCCTACAATGAGCAGTTCTTC.

This sequence joins TRBV3-1 (or the pseudogene TRBV3-2) and TRBJ2-6; tentative D call: TRBD2 (6 bases). CDR1 LGHDT and CDR2 YNNKEL come from the germline V gene (reference sequence). Trimming shortened V by 6 bases and J by 0 bases, and 18 bases separated the two germline ends. The CDR3 is made up of 18 amino acids. The CDR3 region has the DNA TGTGCCAGCAGGTCCTTGGCGGGACCAGACTCTGGGGCCAACGTCCTGACTTTC. It specifies CASRSLAGPDSGANVLTF.

The V gene is TRBV20-1, the J gene TRBJ2-3; a possible D gene is TRBD2 (5 bases). The germline CDR1 and CDR2 sequences are DFQATT and SNEGSKA (reference sequence). The CDR3 runs to 11 residues. V lost 6 bases and J lost 3, with 7 bases in between. The CDR3 DNA sequence: TGCAGTGCAACGGGAACAGATACGCAGTATTTT. Translation gives CSATGTDTQYF.

CDR3 nucleotide sequence: TGTGCCAGCAGCTTACAGGCTTTCCTCACAGATACGCAGTATTTT. Translating it yields CASSLQAFLTDTQYF. V gene TRBV11-2 combines with J gene TRBJ2-3; D is undetermined. Germline CDR1 reads SGHAT; CDR2 reads FQNNGV. The CDR3 has 15 residues. The ends were cut back, 2 bases at V and 2 bases at J, with 11 bases in the middle.

The chain joins TRBV30 to TRBJ1-1; no definite D call. Per germline, CDR1 GTSNPN and CDR2 SVGIG (reference sequence). The CDR3 extends over 13 amino acids. V shed 3 bases and J shed 0 bases, with 8 bases lying between them. The CDR3 coding sequence is TGTGCCTGGAGCAGTCAGTTGAACACTGAAGCTTTCTTT. Translated, it gives CAWSSQLNTEAFF.

This chain uses TRBV6-5 with TRBJ2-7, with TRBD1 matching over 7 bases. CDR3 length equals 13 residues. The ends lost 5 bases at V and 3 bases at J; junction bases unmatched: 4. Germline V lookup: CDR1 MNHEY, CDR2 SVGAGI. The CDR3 protein is CASSRTGNYEQYF. The CDR3 region has the DNA TGTGCCAGCAGTCGGACAGGCAACTACGAGCAGTACTTC.